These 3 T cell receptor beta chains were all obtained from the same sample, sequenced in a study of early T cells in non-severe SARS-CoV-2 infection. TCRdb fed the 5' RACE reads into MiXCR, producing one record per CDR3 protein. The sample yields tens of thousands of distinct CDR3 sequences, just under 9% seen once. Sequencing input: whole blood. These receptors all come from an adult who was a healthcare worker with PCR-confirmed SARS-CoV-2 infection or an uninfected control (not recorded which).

In DNA form, the CDR3 reads TGTGCCAGCAGCCCACAGGGACCCTTCTCTGGAAACACCATATATTTT. This encodes CASSPQGPFSGNTIYF. The chain links TRBV28 to TRBJ1-3; perhaps TRBD1 as D (6 bases). The CDR3 has 16 amino acids. The V end lost 6 bases, the J end lost 0 bases, and 15 bases lay between the germline ends. From germline, CDR1 is MDHEN and CDR2 SYDVKM.

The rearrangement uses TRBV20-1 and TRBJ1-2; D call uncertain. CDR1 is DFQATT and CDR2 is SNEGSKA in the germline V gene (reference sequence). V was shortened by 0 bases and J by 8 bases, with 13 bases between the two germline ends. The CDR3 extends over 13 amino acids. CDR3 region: CSAREAVYNGYTF. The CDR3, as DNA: TGCAGTGCTAGAGAGGCAGTGTACAACGGCTACACCTTC.

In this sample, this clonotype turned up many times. The CDR3, as DNA: TGCGCCAGCAGCCAAGAAATCACTAGCGGGAGCGGGGATACGCAGTATTTT. Translating gives CASSQEITSGSGDTQYF. V gene TRBV4-3 combines with J gene TRBJ2-3; TRBD2 agrees at 11 bases. Germline CDR1 is LGHNA and CDR2 is YSLEER. V shed 0 bases, J shed 6 bases, and the junction held 8 bases outside the gene matches. This CDR3 is 17 amino acids long.